Sequencing of this TCR beta chain was carried out in a study of blood T cells in healthy people across ages. Study results and limitations: No conclusive comparison of naive versus antigen-experienced cells was possible with unsorted PBMCs. As age increased, TCR beta diversity per million T cells fell in a roughly linear fashion.

Trimming stripped 6 bases from V and 11 bases from J, with 25 bases between. Per the germline V gene, CDR1 is ENHRY and CDR2 is SYGVKD. This CDR3 has 15 residues. On this clonotype: Its matching antigen is unknown.

Each donor had around 11 milliliters of peripheral blood drawn. The second PCR ran roughly 7 to 12 cycles with a sample-barcoded 5' primer and J-beta primers. TCRdb analysed the 5' RACE reads with MiXCR anew, one entry per CDR3 protein. Here the sample spans under 1,000,000 distinct CDR3 sequences, under 40% being singletons. The sample was blood. This chain joins TRBV10-3 and TRBJ2-5, with a possible D match to TRBD2 (7 bases). This clonotype was sampled from a man younger than 30 in good health. CDR3 sequence reads: CAISSLAGDYNEQYF. In nucleotides, the CDR3 is TGTGCCATCAGCTCCCTAGCAGGGGACTACAATGAGCAGTACTTC.